These T cell receptor beta chains were read from a single sample in a study of a mutant IDH1 vaccine in newly diagnosed glioma. Sequencing was performed with immunoSEQ multiplex PCR; in TCRdb, only in-frame clones are kept and a portion is missing. The sample lists 60,000 to 100,000 clones, 85% occurring once. The antigens of these receptors remain unknown. Sample: PBMCs, taken from a glioma patient whose treatment included an IDH1 peptide vaccine. The receptors were gathered from a woman aged 50 to 65 with glioma. The CDR3 runs from the conserved cysteine through the conserved F or W. Each record gives: clone size, J gene, V gene, D gene, CDR3 DNA, CDR3 protein. A D gene is named only where the DNA matches it firmly. Only part of the rows carry a size: once, few, many, or a class if the clone is expanded.

size: -
J: TRBJ2-2
V: TRBV27
D: -
DNA: TGTGCCAGCACGAAACAGGGTTTGGCGGAGCTGTTTTTT
CDR3: CASTKQGLAELFF

size: -
J: TRBJ2-7
V: TRBV7-3
D: TRBD2
DNA: TGTGCCAGCAGCTTAGAAAGATTGGGACTAGACGGCTACGAGCAGTACTTC
CDR3: CASSLERLGLDGYEQYF

size: once
J: TRBJ1-5
V: TRBV28
D: -
DNA: TGTGCCAGCAGTACCCGGGAGGGTTTGAGGCAGCCCCAGCATTTT
CDR3: CASSTREGLRQPQHF

size: -
J: TRBJ1-1
V: TRBV10-3
D: -
DNA: TGTGCCATCAGTGAGCCGGCAGCCGGCGACACTGAAGCTTTCTTT
CDR3: CAISEPAAGDTEAFF

size: few
J: TRBJ2-2
V: TRBV6-5
D: TRBD1
DNA: TGTGCCAGCAGTTACCGGGACAGGGATCCCACCGGGGAGCTGTTTTTT
CDR3: CASSYRDRDPTGELFF

size: -
J: TRBJ2-7
V: TRBV27
D: -
DNA: TGTGCCAGCAGTCCCCGGGGAGCGGCCTACGAGCAGTACTTC
CDR3: CASSPRGAAYEQYF

size: -
J: TRBJ1-5
V: TRBV6-5
D: TRBD1
DNA: TGTGCCAGCAGTTACGTCAGGGGGAATCAGCCCCAGCATTTT
CDR3: CASSYVRGNQPQHF

size: few
J: TRBJ2-1
V: TRBV7-3
D: -
DNA: TGTGCCAGCAGCTCATGGGAGCGTGAGAGGGGCAATGAGCAGTTCTTC
CDR3: CASSSWERERGNEQFF

size: few
J: TRBJ1-1
V: TRBV2
D: -
DNA: TGTGCCAGCAGTCAAGCTCCGGGAGCCTCCCTTGGCACTGAAGCTTTCTTT
CDR3: CASSQAPGASLGTEAFF

size: -
J: TRBJ2-7
V: TRBV10-3
D: -
DNA: TGTGCCATCAGTGAGTCAGCCGAGCAGTACTTC
CDR3: CAISESAEQYF

size: -
J: TRBJ1-2
V: TRBV5-1
D: -
DNA: TGCGCCAGCTCCGAGGGGAACTATGGCTACACCTTC
CDR3: CASSEGNYGYTF

size: -
J: TRBJ2-5
V: TRBV28
D: TRBD1
DNA: TGTGCCAGCAGTCCGGGACAGGGATCAGAGACCCAGTACTTC
CDR3: CASSPGQGSETQYF

size: -
J: TRBJ2-2
V: TRBV9
D: -
DNA: TGTGCCAGCAGCGTTCAGGGATTTGGGACCGGGGAGCTGTTTTTT
CDR3: CASSVQGFGTGELFF

size: -
J: TRBJ2-5
V: TRBV5-1
D: TRBD2
DNA: TGCGCCAGCAGCTCCCCGGGACTAGCGGGAGGAGAGACCCAGTACTTC
CDR3: CASSSPGLAGGETQYF

size: -
J: TRBJ1-6
V: TRBV6-5
D: -
DNA: TGTGCTGCCGGGCAGGTCTCCTATAATTCACCCCTCCACTTT
CDR3: CAAGQVSYNSPLHF

size: -
J: TRBJ2-1
V: TRBV9
D: -
DNA: TGTGCCAGCAGCGTAGAAGGAGACTCCTACAATGAGCAGTTCTTC
CDR3: CASSVEGDSYNEQFF